This T cell receptor (beta chain) derives from a study of long-term antiretroviral therapy in people with HIV. The assay used was immunoSEQ (version v3.0), run at survey level. The assay was immunoSEQ multiplex PCR, and TCRdb's table has in-frame clones only and misses some. The sample has about 21,000 clones, 88% seen once. Study-level findings and limits: Information pertaining to ART adherence, viral resistance or therapeutic modifications was not obtained.

The CDR3 runs 13 residues. Trimming shortened V by 0 bases and J by 7 bases, and 10 bases separated the two germline ends. Germline V gene sequence: CDR1 GTSNPN, CDR2 SVGIG (reference sequence). Note on this clone: What it recognizes is unknown.

This sequence was found in a man in his fifties or sixties with HIV. Sequencing used unsorted PBMCs, obtained 2.3 years after starting antiretroviral therapy. The rearrangement links TRBV30 to TRBJ2-1, with D hard to call. CDR3 nucleotides: TGTGCCTGGAGTGTAGCCCCCGGGAATGAGCAGTTCTTC. Encoded protein: CAWSVAPGNEQFF. The entire variable domain, with the rest obtained from reference TRBV30 and TRBJ2-1, is as follows: SQTIHQWPATLVQPVGSPLSLECTVEGTSNPNLYWYRQAAGRGLQLLFYSVGIGQISSEVPQNLSASRPQDRQFILSSKKLLLSDSGFYLCAWSVAPGNEQFFGPGTRLTVL.